Listed below are T cell receptor beta chains from one sample, sequenced in a study of glioma-infiltrating T cells after dendritic cell vaccination. The method was immunoSEQ multiplex PCR; TCRdb's version includes in-frame clones alone and lacks a portion of them. The sample includes about 64,000 clones, approximately 89% seen only once; the top ten take more than 9%. The sample here was blood, taken after dendritic cell vaccination. Receptors originate from a human donor with glioblastoma. The CDR3 runs from the conserved cysteine through the conserved F or W. Each record gives: D gene, V gene, clone size, J gene, CDR3 protein, CDR3 DNA. D genes are given only for firm matches. Expanded clones get a size class; other rows say once, few or many, or leave the size out.

d_gene: TRBD2; v_gene: TRBV18; abundance: once; j_gene: TRBJ2-1; CDR3aa: CASSPATSGSNEQFF; CDR3nt: TGTGCCAGCTCACCCGCGACTAGCGGGTCGAATGAGCAGTTCTTC
d_gene: .; v_gene: TRBV10-1; abundance: .; j_gene: TRBJ1-3; CDR3aa: CASSEPGNTIYF; CDR3nt: TGCGCCAGCAGTGAGCCAGGAAACACCATATATTTT
d_gene: TRBD2; v_gene: TRBV10-2; abundance: few; j_gene: TRBJ2-7; CDR3aa: CASSVPLTSGGLPSYEQYF; CDR3nt: TGCGCCAGCAGTGTTCCCTTGACTAGCGGGGGGCTACCCTCCTACGAGCAGTACTTC
d_gene: .; v_gene: TRBV7-2; abundance: .; j_gene: TRBJ2-7; CDR3aa: CASSLGGDEQYF; CDR3nt: TGTGCCAGCAGCTTAGGCGGGGACGAGCAGTACTTC
d_gene: TRBD2; v_gene: TRBV7-2; abundance: .; j_gene: TRBJ2-7; CDR3aa: CASSPSGASSYEQYF; CDR3nt: TGTGCCAGCAGCCCTAGCGGGGCGAGCTCCTACGAGCAGTACTTC
d_gene: .; v_gene: TRBV27; abundance: .; j_gene: TRBJ1-5; CDR3aa: CASSPQRGTIGQPQHF; CDR3nt: TGTGCCAGCAGTCCTCAACGGGGGACCATCGGTCAGCCCCAGCATTTT
d_gene: .; v_gene: TRBV27; abundance: .; j_gene: TRBJ2-3; CDR3aa: CASLQQGRSTDTQYF; CDR3nt: TGTGCCAGCCTCCAACAGGGCCGGAGCACAGATACGCAGTATTTT
d_gene: .; v_gene: TRBV2; abundance: .; j_gene: TRBJ2-3; CDR3aa: CASMGGHSLWDTQYF; CDR3nt: TGTGCCAGCATGGGGGGGCACTCGCTTTGGGATACGCAGTATTTT
d_gene: .; v_gene: TRBV27; abundance: .; j_gene: TRBJ1-1; CDR3aa: CASRGRAAGTEAFF; CDR3nt: TGTGCCAGCAGGGGACGAGCAGCGGGAACTGAAGCTTTCTTT
d_gene: .; v_gene: TRBV18; abundance: .; j_gene: TRBJ2-5; CDR3aa: CASSPPAAGARETQYF; CDR3nt: TGTGCCAGCTCACCACCCGCTGCAGGGGCGAGGGAGACCCAGTACTTC
d_gene: TRBD2; v_gene: TRBV30; abundance: .; j_gene: TRBJ2-3; CDR3aa: CAWSGTISTDTQYF; CDR3nt: TGTGCCTGGAGCGGGACTATAAGCACAGATACGCAGTATTTT
d_gene: .; v_gene: TRBV18; abundance: .; j_gene: TRBJ1-4; CDR3aa: CASSPPGVSEKLFF; CDR3nt: TGTGCCAGCTCACCCCCGGGAGTGAGCGAAAAACTGTTTTTT
d_gene: .; v_gene: TRBV10-1; abundance: .; j_gene: TRBJ1-6; CDR3aa: CASSLDSQPLHF; CDR3nt: TGCGCCAGCAGTTTGGACAGTCAACCCCTCCACTTT
d_gene: .; v_gene: TRBV7-2; abundance: .; j_gene: TRBJ2-3; CDR3aa: CASSFRGDTQYF; CDR3nt: TGTGCCAGCAGCTTTCGAGGGGATACGCAGTATTTT
d_gene: TRBD1; v_gene: TRBV7-2; abundance: .; j_gene: TRBJ1-1; CDR3aa: CASSTRTGGLTEAFF; CDR3nt: TGTGCCAGCAGCACCCGGACAGGGGGGCTGACTGAAGCTTTCTTT
d_gene: TRBD1; v_gene: TRBV7-8; abundance: .; j_gene: TRBJ1-2; CDR3aa: CASSMVQGAQSGYTF; CDR3nt: TGTGCCAGCAGCATGGTACAGGGGGCGCAGAGTGGCTACACCTTC
d_gene: .; v_gene: TRBV4-1; abundance: .; j_gene: TRBJ1-6; CDR3aa: CASSQDGGSPLHF; CDR3nt: TGCGCCAGCAGCCAAGATGGGGGGTCACCCCTCCACTTT
d_gene: .; v_gene: TRBV19; abundance: .; j_gene: TRBJ2-2; CDR3aa: CASSILNTGELFF; CDR3nt: TGTGCCAGTAGTATTCTGAACACCGGGGAGCTGTTTTTT
d_gene: .; v_gene: TRBV2; abundance: .; j_gene: TRBJ1-1; CDR3aa: CASRTDTDTEAFF; CDR3nt: TGTGCCAGCAGAACAGACACGGACACTGAAGCTTTCTTT
d_gene: .; v_gene: TRBV10-1; abundance: once; j_gene: TRBJ2-5; CDR3aa: CASSKLPGSRETQYF; CDR3nt: TGCGCCAGCAGTAAACTTCCCGGGAGTCGAGAGACCCAGTACTTC
d_gene: .; v_gene: TRBV5-1; abundance: .; j_gene: TRBJ1-1; CDR3aa: CASSLDRNTEAFF; CDR3nt: TGCGCCAGCAGCTTGGACAGAAACACTGAAGCTTTCTTT
d_gene: .; v_gene: TRBV5-8; abundance: .; j_gene: TRBJ1-4; CDR3aa: CASSLMGLSNEKLFF; CDR3nt: TGTGCCAGCAGCTTGATGGGGCTTTCTAATGAAAAACTGTTTTTT
d_gene: TRBD1; v_gene: TRBV5-1; abundance: .; j_gene: TRBJ1-4; CDR3aa: CASSLEGQGGEKLFF; CDR3nt: TGCGCCAGCAGCTTGGAAGGACAGGGTGGTGAAAAACTGTTTTTT
d_gene: TRBD1; v_gene: TRBV11-1; abundance: .; j_gene: TRBJ2-5; CDR3aa: CASSKGQGGETQYF; CDR3nt: TGTGCCAGCAGCAAGGGACAGGGTGGAGAGACCCAGTACTTC
d_gene: TRBD1; v_gene: TRBV7-2; abundance: .; j_gene: TRBJ2-2; CDR3aa: CARGTGTGNTGELFF; CDR3nt: TGTGCCAGAGGGACCGGGACAGGGAACACCGGGGAGCTGTTTTTT
d_gene: TRBD1; v_gene: TRBV7-3; abundance: .; j_gene: TRBJ1-1; CDR3aa: CASSLGTVSNTEAFF; CDR3nt: TGTGCCAGCAGCTTAGGGACAGTTTCTAACACTGAAGCTTTCTTT
d_gene: .; v_gene: TRBV19; abundance: medium-sized; j_gene: TRBJ1-4; CDR3aa: CASSNSGFEEKLFF; CDR3nt: TGTGCCAGTAGTAATTCAGGGTTTGAAGAAAAACTGTTTTTT
d_gene: .; v_gene: TRBV7-2; abundance: .; j_gene: TRBJ2-7; CDR3aa: CASSFGGGSRLYEQYF; CDR3nt: TGTGCCAGCAGCTTCGGGGGCGGGAGTAGGCTCTACGAGCAGTACTTC
d_gene: TRBD1; v_gene: TRBV5-6; abundance: .; j_gene: TRBJ1-2; CDR3aa: CASSRATGQGADGYTF; CDR3nt: TGTGCCAGCAGCCGTGCCACAGGACAGGGGGCGGATGGCTACACCTTC
d_gene: TRBD2; v_gene: TRBV10-2; abundance: .; j_gene: TRBJ2-3; CDR3aa: CASGGLAGRTDTQYF; CDR3nt: TGCGCCAGCGGGGGGCTAGCGGGACGGACAGATACGCAGTATTTT
d_gene: .; v_gene: TRBV10-3; abundance: .; j_gene: TRBJ2-2; CDR3aa: CAISARRGRDDTGELFF; CDR3nt: TGTGCCATCAGTGCACGACGAGGGCGGGACGACACCGGGGAGCTGTTTTTT
d_gene: .; v_gene: TRBV6-1; abundance: .; j_gene: TRBJ2-6; CDR3aa: CATRGYSGANVLTF; CDR3nt: TGTGCCACTAGGGGTTACTCTGGGGCCAACGTCCTGACTTTC
d_gene: .; v_gene: TRBV6-4; abundance: .; j_gene: TRBJ2-7; CDR3aa: CASSTNYEQYF; CDR3nt: TGTGCCAGCAGTACAAACTACGAGCAGTACTTC
d_gene: .; v_gene: TRBV28; abundance: .; j_gene: TRBJ1-1; CDR3aa: CASSLSPGLRTEAFF; CDR3nt: TGTGCCAGCAGTTTATCCCCAGGGTTGCGTACTGAAGCTTTCTTT
d_gene: TRBD2; v_gene: TRBV19; abundance: few; j_gene: TRBJ2-3; CDR3aa: CASSIGAGGPIDTQYF; CDR3nt: TGTGCCAGTAGTATAGGGGCGGGGGGGCCTATCGATACGCAGTATTTT
d_gene: .; v_gene: TRBV6-5; abundance: .; j_gene: TRBJ1-6; CDR3aa: CASSYSPGGVDSPLHF; CDR3nt: TGTGCCAGCAGTTACAGTCCAGGAGGTGTAGATTCCCCCCTCCACTTT
d_gene: .; v_gene: TRBV9; abundance: .; j_gene: TRBJ1-1; CDR3aa: CASSVNSNGGAEAFF; CDR3nt: TGTGCCAGCAGCGTAAACTCCAATGGGGGCGCTGAAGCTTTCTTT
d_gene: TRBD2; v_gene: TRBV29-1; abundance: once; j_gene: TRBJ2-1; CDR3aa: CSVEDSRGGADRQFF; CDR3nt: TGCAGCGTTGAAGATTCACGCGGGGGAGCAGATAGGCAGTTCTTC
d_gene: .; v_gene: TRBV30; abundance: .; j_gene: TRBJ1-3; CDR3aa: CAWRPGASADTIYF; CDR3nt: TGTGCCTGGAGACCGGGAGCTAGCGCGGACACCATATATTTT
d_gene: .; v_gene: TRBV6-1; abundance: .; j_gene: TRBJ1-5; CDR3aa: CASSEAPFTGNNQPQHF; CDR3nt: TGTGCCAGCAGTGAAGCCCCTTTCACAGGGAATAACCAGCCCCAGCATTTT
d_gene: TRBD2; v_gene: TRBV27; abundance: .; j_gene: TRBJ2-3; CDR3aa: CASSQIGLAGYPDTQYF; CDR3nt: TGTGCCAGCAGTCAGATTGGACTAGCGGGTTACCCAGATACGCAGTATTTT
d_gene: .; v_gene: TRBV6-5; abundance: .; j_gene: TRBJ1-5; CDR3aa: CASSYGGNQPQHF; CDR3nt: TGTGCCAGCAGTTATGGGGGGAATCAGCCCCAGCATTTT
d_gene: .; v_gene: TRBV7-2; abundance: .; j_gene: TRBJ2-7; CDR3aa: CASVGLGYEQYF; CDR3nt: TGTGCCAGCGTCGGGTTAGGCTACGAGCAGTACTTC
d_gene: .; v_gene: TRBV2; abundance: few; j_gene: TRBJ2-7; CDR3aa: CASGGGESFEQYF; CDR3nt: TGTGCCAGCGGAGGAGGGGAGTCTTTCGAGCAGTACTTC
d_gene: TRBD1; v_gene: TRBV5-6; abundance: .; j_gene: TRBJ1-4; CDR3aa: CASSFRDRFEKLFF; CDR3nt: TGTGCCAGCAGCTTCCGGGACAGGTTTGAAAAACTGTTTTTT